Below are 8 T cell receptor beta chains sequenced from a single sample in a study of T cell responses to AZD1222 COVID-19 vaccine (dated by TCRdb to about 2021). Library creation used the immunoSEQ multiplex PCR assay. This is the immuneACCESS table as TCRdb keeps it, with only in-frame sequences that have V and J called. A part of the clones is gone; compared with another copy, unresolved V genes explain less than half, and the rest is unexplained. The sample has approximately 190,000 clones on record, about nine tenths of them singletons. 2.5% to 3% of the sample rests with the top ten. According to the study, the label for this sample's time point signals: baseline before first vaccination. Per the publication, the treatment or condition label means: meningococcal conjugate vaccine given as trial control. Specimen: peripheral blood, collected on day 0 of MenACWY control vaccination. These receptors were collected from an adult in good health.

The CDR3 coding sequence is TGTGCCAGCAGTTGGACACCCGACACCGGGGAGCTGTTTTTT. Encoded protein: CASSWTPDTGELFF. The gene calls are TRBV6-2 or TRBV6-3 and TRBJ2-2, with TRBD1 as a possible D gene (5 bases). The CDR3 is made up of 14 amino acids. The germline V gene encodes CDR1 MNHEY and CDR2 SVGEGT. The ends were cut back, 4 bases at V and 3 bases at J, with 9 bases in the middle.

This clone is a singleton in its sample. As DNA, the CDR3 is TGTGCCAGTCGGGACAGCTACAATGAGCAGTTCTTC. This codes for CASRDSYNEQFF. The J gene is TRBJ2-1, the V gene TRBV19, with TRBD1 identical over 7 bases. Germline values: CDR1 LNHDA, CDR2 SQIVND (reference sequence). J lost 3 bases, V lost 8 bases, and 1 base had no gene match. This CDR3 comprises 12 residues.

V usage is TRBV19 and J usage is TRBJ1-4; D not certain. Germline V lookup: CDR1 LNHDA, CDR2 SQIVND (reference sequence). This CDR3 spans 15 amino acids. Trimming shortened V by 5 bases and J by 5 bases, and 15 bases separated the two germline ends. The CDR3 sequence is CASSPRMGRNEKLFF. The DNA for the CDR3 is TGTGCCAGTAGTCCCCGGATGGGTCGGAATGAAAAACTGTTTTTT.

This clone was found once. This chain connects TRBV5-1 to TRBJ2-5, with D tentatively TRBD1 (6 bases). The ends were cut back, 7 bases at V and 4 bases at J, with 14 bases in the middle. CDR1 and CDR2 from the germline V gene are SGHRS and YFSETQ. The CDR3 is 13 amino acids. CDR3 protein: CASSDRLGETQYF. Here the CDR3 DNA reads TGCGCCAGCTCCGACAGGCTTGGAGAGACCCAGTACTTC.

V gene TRBV9 combines with J gene TRBJ1-6; no definite D call. Germline V gene sequence: CDR1 SGDLS, CDR2 YYNGEE. This CDR3 is 14 amino acids long. V lost 2 bases, J lost 10 bases, and 13 bases lay in between. CDR3 loop: CASSVLPLGSPLHF. CDR3 DNA sequence: TGTGCCAGCAGCGTCCTCCCTTTGGGGTCACCCCTCCACTTT.

This clone was recorded once. The rearrangement uses TRBV7-3 and TRBJ2-2, with TRBD1 identical over 7 bases. Losses at the gene ends were 5 bases for V and 1 base for J; bases not matched to a gene: 1. Germline values: CDR1 SGHTA, CDR2 FQGTGA. The CDR3 is 14 amino acids. The CDR3 DNA is TGTGCCAGCAGCCGGGACAGGAACACCGGGGAGCTGTTTTTT. Protein: CASSRDRNTGELFF.

The chain links TRBV28 to TRBJ1-1; no reliable D call. V was cut by 4 bases and J by 11 bases, with 8 bases left in between. Germline values: CDR1 MDHEN, CDR2 SYDVKM. This CDR3 contains 10 residues. CDR3 coding DNA: TGTGCCAGCAGTTCCCTCCGCGCTTTCTTT. This gives the protein CASSSLRAFF. The full variable domain, its missing parts supplied by reference TRBV28 and TRBJ1-1, is DVKVTQSSRYLVKRTGEKVFLECVQDMDHENMFWYRQDPGLGLRLIYFSYDVKMKEKGDIPEGYSVSREKKERFSLILESASTNQTSMYLCASSSLRAFFGQGTRLTVV.

The chain links TRBV7-6 to TRBJ2-5; no reliable D call. This CDR3 is built from 13 residues. Per the germline V gene, CDR1 is SGHVS and CDR2 is FNYEAQ. V was shortened by 5 bases and J by 5 bases, with 12 bases between the two germline ends. The CDR3 reads CASSPGLWETQYF. The CDR3, as DNA: TGTGCCAGCAGCCCGGGTCTTTGGGAGACCCAGTACTTC.